This T cell receptor (beta chain) was observed in a study of graft-versus-host responses after intestinal transplantation. Findings and limits, study-wide: Patients with graft-donor T cell macrochimerism had high graft-versus-host to host-versus-graft clonal ratios in allografts.

Some clones are missing from TCRdb's copy, which holds only in-frame ones; the method was immunoSEQ multiplex PCR. In the table there are fewer than 120,000 clones, about 94% of which are singletons. Comments on this clone: No antigen is known for it.

The germline gives CDR1 SGHNT, CDR2 YYREEE (reference sequence). The CDR3 loop spans 17 amino acids. V gave up 0 bases and J gave up 2 bases, with 15 bases separating them. Material: unstimulated CD8+ T cells sorted from spleen or lymph node cells, obtained before intestinal transplant. This TCR derives from a human donor who received an intestinal transplant. This sequence joins TRBV5-4 and TRBJ1-3; D gene unclear. The CDR3 DNA follows: TGTGCCAGCAGCTTGGCAGAAAATGGGCAGACTGGAAACACCATATATTTT. This sequence encodes CASSLAENGQTGNTIYF.